Described below is a single T cell receptor (beta chain) sequence and its context. It was by 5' RACE with UMI labels that the TRB cDNA libraries were prepared. Each CDR3 protein gets one entry in TCRdb, which reprocessed the 5' RACE reads and gives no DNA. This sample lists about 62,000 distinct CDR3 sequences; its ten largest clones have about 4.5%. Germline CDR1 SGHRS, CDR2 YFSETQ. The CDR3 runs 14 residues. These data originate in a study of CXCR3-negative and CXCR3-positive naive CD8 T cells. The J gene is TRBJ1-1, the V gene TRBV5-1. Sequencing was carried out using naive CXCR3- CD8+ T cells from blood. Subset described: CD45RO-CCR7+CD27+CD95- naive CD8+ T cells lacking CXCR3 (TNR3-). The TCR was taken from a human donor in good health. Some clones in this sample may be carry-over from other donors' samples. The CDR3: CASSLAGWNTEAFF.